The sequence of this T cell receptor (beta chain) was determined in a study of blood T cell repertoires in COVID-19. The CDR3 covers 16 residues. Data came from immunoSEQ multiplex PCR; TCRdb stores just in-frame clones and leaves some out. The data show 270,000 or so clones, 81% seen once. This receptor was taken from a woman aged 55-75 years with active or convalescent COVID-19. The sequencing input was peripheral blood. V is TRBV12-1 and J is TRBJ1-5. TRBV12-1 represents a pseudogene. Here the CDR3 reads CASSLGGEGRDQPQHF. In DNA form, the CDR3 reads TGTGCCAGCAGCCTAGGTGGTGAGGGAAGAGATCAGCCCCAGCATTTT.